A single sample is the source of the 32 T cell receptor beta chains below, sequenced in a study of shared clonotypes between healthy human individuals. Measured with immunoSEQ multiplex PCR; TCRdb has only the in-frame clones, and not every one. The sample has some 2 million clones; roughly 95% are singletons. Sample: naive CD4+ T cells sorted from blood. Regarding subset: CD45RA+ positively selected. The receptors were sampled from a young man in good health.

The V and J genes are TRBV7-9 and TRBJ2-2; the D gene could be TRBD1 or TRBD2 (5 bases each). The CDR3 is made up of 17 amino acids. V dropped 5 bases and J dropped 1 base, with 17 bases sitting between them. Germline values: CDR1 SEHNR, CDR2 FQNEAQ (reference sequence). The CDR3 sequence: CASSPSWGQVNTGELFF. The CDR3 DNA is TGTGCCAGCAGCCCTAGCTGGGGCCAGGTGAACACCGGGGAGCTGTTTTTT. Based on the CDR3 plus reference TRBV7-9 and TRBJ2-2, the full variable domain is DTGVSQNPRHKITKRGQNVTFRCDPISEHNRLYWYRQTLGQGPEFLTYFQNEAQLEKSRLLSDRFSAERPKGSFSTLEIQRTEQGDSAMYLCASSPSWGQVNTGELFFGEGSRLTVL.

The table lists this clone with a few counts. This sequence joins TRBV7-9 and TRBJ1-3; 8 positions match TRBD1. Trimming at V came to 1 base and at J to 5 bases, leaving 1 base not matched to a gene. Germline V CDR1 and CDR2: SEHNR, FQNEAQ (reference sequence). The CDR3 totals 14 residues. Here the CDR3 DNA reads TGTGCCAGCAGCTTAGGGACAGGGAGAAACACCATATATTTT. Protein sequence: CASSLGTGRNTIYF.

The chain uses TRBV30 and TRBJ2-7; 9 nucleotides align to TRBD1. Germline V lookup: CDR1 GTSNPN, CDR2 SVGIG (reference sequence). The junction had 6 bases not matched to a gene; V was cut back by 2 bases and J by 10 bases. The CDR3 spans 12 residues. This CDR3 reads CAWSQQGARQYF. CDR3 in DNA: TGTGCCTGGAGTCAACAGGGGGCACGTCAGTACTTC.

Details on this clone: Additional DNA sequences in this sample encode the identical CDR3. This chain connects TRBV5-4 to TRBJ2-1; D is unresolved. The germline V gene encodes CDR1 SGHNT and CDR2 YYREEE (reference sequence). The V gene lost 0 bases and the J gene lost 5 bases, with 3 bases spanning the gap. The CDR3 length is 12 residues. CDR3 in amino acids: CASSLDDNEQFF. The DNA for the CDR3 is TGTGCCAGCAGCTTGGACGACAATGAGCAGTTCTTC.

V and J are TRBV5-4 and TRBJ2-5; 9 nucleotides match TRBD2. The CDR3 spans 15 residues. Germline-derived CDR1 and CDR2 are SGHNT and YYREEE (reference sequence). V trimming: 3 bases; J trimming: 4 bases; junction bases outside the gene matches: 7. CDR3 coding DNA: TGTGCCAGCAGCTCCTTAGGCGGGGGGGGAGAGACCCAGTACTTC. This sequence encodes CASSSLGGGGETQYF.

In regard to this clone: Compared with germline, one end of the junction differs, possibly owing to a read error. The chain couples TRBV9 to TRBJ1-1, with D uncertain. The CDR3 consists of 13 residues. Per germline, CDR1 SGDLS and CDR2 YYNGEE. The CDR3 is CASSDAGNTEAFF. In DNA, the CDR3 is TGCGCCAGCAGTGACGCGGGGAACACTGAAGCTTTCTTT.

This chain joins TRBV30 and TRBJ1-6; D is unresolved. V shed 1 base and J shed 5 bases, with 9 bases lying between them. CDR1 and CDR2 (germline): GTSNPN, SVGIG (reference sequence). This CDR3 has 14 amino acids. The CDR3 spells CAWSGLIDNSPLHF. The CDR3 nucleotides read TGTGCCTGGAGTGGCCTTATTGATAATTCACCCCTCCACTTT.

V is TRBV11-3 and J is TRBJ2-5; TRBD1 matches 10 bases. Germline V CDR1 and CDR2: SGHNT, YENEEA. V gave up 4 bases and J gave up 5 bases; unmatched junction bases: 10. The CDR3 length is 16 residues. This chain's CDR3 is CASSSSGQGNGETQYF. The CDR3 DNA sequence: TGTGCCAGCAGCTCCTCGGGACAGGGGAACGGGGAGACCCAGTACTTC.

V gene TRBV27 combines with J gene TRBJ2-7, with D unresolved. This CDR3 contains 13 residues. Germline V gene lookup returns CDR1 MNHEY and CDR2 SMNVEV (reference sequence). Trimming left V 5 bases short and J 2 bases short, with 10 bases between. CDR3 bases: TGTGCCAGCAGTCCCCAACTCGCCTACGAGCAGTACTTC. Translated, it gives CASSPQLAYEQYF.

A single count supports this clone. This rearrangement joins TRBV27 to TRBJ2-7, with TRBD1 matching over 10 bases. CDR1 is MNHEY, CDR2 SMNVEV, per germline (reference sequence). Germline trimming cut 4 bases from V and 5 bases from J; bases unmatched to any gene: 11. This CDR3 comprises 16 residues. The DNA for the CDR3 is TGTGCCAGCAGTTCCAGTCTCCGGGACAGGGGCCACGAGCAGTACTTC. It specifies CASSSSLRDRGHEQYF.

The CDR3 DNA is TGTGCCAGTAGTATCCGTAGAATTGACCCCAGGGGGATGAACACTGAAGCTTTCTTT. Translation: CASSIRRIDPRGMNTEAFF. J is TRBJ1-1 and V is TRBV19; 7 bases match TRBD1. The CDR3 totals 19 residues. Germline CDR1 and CDR2: LNHDA and SQIVND (reference sequence). V lost 3 bases, J lost 0 bases, and 16 bases stayed unmatched. Combining the CDR3 with reference TRBV19 and TRBJ1-1 gives the whole variable domain DGGITQSPKYLFRKEGQNVTLSCEQNLNHDAMYWYRQDPGQGLRLIYYSQIVNDFQKGDIAEGYSVSREKKESFPLTVTSAQKNPTAFYLCASSIRRIDPRGMNTEAFFGQGTRLTVV.

This clone was observed a single time. V and J are TRBV5-1 and TRBJ2-2; D remains ambiguous. Looked up from germline, CDR1 is SGHRS and CDR2 is YFSETQ. Trimming left V 2 bases short and J 8 bases short, with 13 bases between. The CDR3 spans 14 residues. The CDR3 protein is CASSLRTSVGELFF. In DNA form, the CDR3 reads TGCGCCAGCAGCTTAAGGACCTCGGTAGGGGAGCTGTTTTTT.

This sequence joins TRBV28 and TRBJ1-3; 9 bases are a match to TRBD1. Germline CDR1 reads MDHEN; CDR2 reads SYDVKM. Trimming removed 11 bases from V and 4 bases from J; junction bases left unmatched: 6. The CDR3 consists of 13 residues. The CDR3 is CASGQGIGNTIYF. The CDR3 DNA is TGTGCCTCGGGACAGGGTATAGGAAACACCATATATTTT.

This chain uses TRBV5-1 with TRBJ1-2, with D hard to call. The V and J ends lost 0 bases and 2 bases respectively, with 11 bases between them. Germline V gene lookup returns CDR1 SGHRS and CDR2 YFSETQ. CDR3 length equals 15 residues. CDR3 sequence (DNA): TGCGCCAGCAGCTTGGGCCGGGGAGTGAACTATGGCTACACCTTC. It yields the protein CASSLGRGVNYGYTF.

This rearrangement joins TRBV7-2 to TRBJ2-7, with a weak D call TRBD2 (6 bases). From germline, CDR1 is SGHTA and CDR2 FQGNSA. V was pared by 4 bases and J by 6 bases, with 16 bases between. CDR3 length equals 14 residues. CDR3 sequence (DNA): TGTGCCAGCAGCTCTTGGGCTGTCGGGAGCGAGCAGTACTTC. Residues: CASSSWAVGSEQYF.

V is TRBV14 and J is TRBJ2-1; 9 bases map to TRBD2. V shed 4 bases, J shed 2 bases, and the junction held 6 bases outside the gene matches. The CDR3 consists of 16 residues. The V gene's germline CDR1 is SGHDN and CDR2 FVKESK. The CDR3 loop is CASSPLGLAPYNEQFF. CDR3 coding DNA: TGTGCCAGCAGCCCCTTAGGACTAGCGCCCTACAATGAGCAGTTCTTC.

This sequence joins TRBV5-4 and TRBJ2-7; TRBD2 is a possible D gene (5 bases). V was clipped by 0 bases and J by 0 bases, with 13 bases between them. Germline CDR1 and CDR2: SGHNT and YYREEE (reference sequence). The CDR3 loop spans 16 amino acids. CDR3 coding DNA: TGTGCCAGCAGCTTGGGGGTTAGCGTGAGCTCCTACGAGCAGTACTTC. The encoded protein is CASSLGVSVSSYEQYF.

This clone occurred once. Within the sample, other DNA sequences also encode this same CDR3. The V and J genes are TRBV5-6 and TRBJ2-7; TRBD2 might be the D (5 bases). Trimming removed 4 bases from V and 3 bases from J, with 8 bases in between. Germline-derived CDR1 and CDR2 are SGHDT and YYEEEE. This CDR3 is built from 12 residues. CDR3 loop: CASSPGGYEQYF. CDR3 in DNA: TGTGCCAGCAGCCCAGGAGGCTACGAGCAGTACTTC. Full variable domain (missing parts from reference TRBV5-6 and TRBJ2-7): DAGVTQSPTHLIKTRGQQVTLRCSPKSGHDTVSWYQQALGQGPQFIFQYYEEEERQRGNFPDRFSGHQFPNYSSELNVNALLLGDSALYLCASSPGGYEQYFGPGTRLTVT.

The rearrangement uses TRBV5-6 and TRBJ2-3; D is undetermined. The CDR3 loop spans 13 amino acids. Per germline, CDR1 SGHDT and CDR2 YYEEEE. The germline V and J ends were trimmed by 4 bases and 1 base, with 7 bases remaining between them. For the CDR3, the DNA is TGTGCCAGCAGCCAGACGGGCACAGATACGCAGTATTTT. Its protein is CASSQTGTDTQYF.

This clone was observed a single time. The rearrangement joins TRBV4-2 to TRBJ1-6; D ambiguous. This CDR3 is 15 amino acids long. V was trimmed by 0 bases and J by 6 bases, leaving 9 bases between them. Germline loops: CDR1 LGHNA, CDR2 YNFKEQ. The CDR3 reads CASSQEPGSNSPLHF. In DNA, the CDR3 is TGTGCCAGCAGCCAAGAACCAGGTTCTAATTCACCCCTCCACTTT.

Points on this clone: The junction shows a germline mismatch at one end, possibly a read error. The chain carries TRBV5-1 and TRBJ2-1, with D possibly TRBD2 on 5 matching bases. Germline V lookup: CDR1 SGHRS, CDR2 YFSETQ. The CDR3 is 15 amino acids. The CDR3 reads CASSLAGSSYNEQLF. CDR3 sequence (DNA): TGCGCCAGCAGCTTGGCGGGGAGCTCCTACAATGAGCAGCTCTTC.

This rearrangement joins TRBV10-2 to TRBJ1-6; no reliable D call. This CDR3 has 14 residues. V gave up 0 bases and J gave up 5 bases, with 5 bases separating them. Germline assignment: CDR1 WSHSY and CDR2 SAAADI. The CDR3 region has the DNA TGCGCCAGCAGTGAGTCCGGGAATAATTCACCCCTCCACTTT. Translating gives CASSESGNNSPLHF.

This rearrangement joins TRBV7-9 to TRBJ2-5, with 8 bases fitting TRBD1. This CDR3 is 15 amino acids long. V dropped 6 bases and J dropped 7; count of bases not matched to a gene: 13. The V gene's germline CDR1 is SEHNR and CDR2 FQNEAQ (reference sequence). The CDR3 spells CASRAGTGPWGTQYF. CDR3 coding DNA: TGTGCCAGCAGAGCCGGGACAGGACCTTGGGGGACCCAGTACTTC.

The chain uses TRBV5-1 and TRBJ2-1, with unresolved D. Germline-derived CDR1 and CDR2 are SGHRS and YFSETQ. The V end lost 0 bases, the J end lost 1 base, and 11 bases lay between the germline ends. There are 16 residues in the CDR3. The CDR3 spells CASSLGAAASYNEQFF. In nucleotides, the CDR3 is TGCGCCAGCAGCTTGGGGGCGGCGGCGTCCTACAATGAGCAGTTCTTC.

The chain recombines TRBV6-1 with TRBJ1-6, with 7 bases fitting TRBD1. Germline values: CDR1 MNHNS, CDR2 SASEGT. V trimming: 6 bases; J trimming: 7 bases; junction bases outside the gene matches: 9. The CDR3 covers 15 residues. The CDR3 DNA sequence: TGTGCCAGCAGGATAACCGGGACAGTAAATTCACCCCTCCACTTT. It translates to CASRITGTVNSPLHF.

This chain uses TRBV30 with TRBJ2-7; TRBD1 agrees at 10 bases. The CDR3 runs to 14 residues. J lost 2 bases, V lost 5 bases, and 6 bases had no gene match. Germline V CDR1 and CDR2: GTSNPN, SVGIG (reference sequence). DNA of the CDR3: TGTGCCTGGTCGACAGGGGGCGGCCCCTACGAGCAGTACTTC. As protein: CAWSTGGGPYEQYF.

The V and J genes are TRBV5-1 and TRBJ2-5; a possible D gene is TRBD1 (6 bases). Per germline, CDR1 SGHRS and CDR2 YFSETQ. The CDR3 length is 14 residues. Deletions cut 4 bases from V and 0 bases from J, with 10 bases between. The CDR3 loop is CASSATGYQETQYF. In nucleotides, the CDR3 is TGCGCCAGCAGCGCAACAGGGTACCAAGAGACCCAGTACTTC.

The J gene is TRBJ1-2, the V gene TRBV19, with D uncertain. This CDR3 has 14 residues. Between the trimmed V and J ends, which lost 6 bases and 2 bases, there was a span of 13 bases. Germline V gives CDR1 LNHDA, CDR2 SQIVND (reference sequence). CDR3 DNA sequence: TGTGCCAGTAGGTGGCCGGGAGAGAACTATGGCTACACCTTC. Translating it yields CASRWPGENYGYTF. Filled out from reference TRBV19 and TRBJ1-2, the complete variable domain reads DGGITQSPKYLFRKEGQNVTLSCEQNLNHDAMYWYRQDPGQGLRLIYYSQIVNDFQKGDIAEGYSVSREKKESFPLTVTSAQKNPTAFYLCASRWPGENYGYTFGSGTRLTVV.

The chain couples TRBV2 to TRBJ2-4, with D unresolved. The V gene's germline CDR1 is SNHLY and CDR2 FYNNEI. The CDR3 is 16 residues long. Deletions cut 6 bases from V and 0 bases from J, with 15 bases between. CDR3 loop: CASRGRVQRAKNIQYF. Here the CDR3 DNA reads TGTGCCAGCAGGGGAAGGGTACAACGAGCCAAAAACATTCAGTACTTC.

The rearrangement joins TRBV6-6 to TRBJ2-2, with D perhaps TRBD2 (6 bases). This CDR3 spans 12 amino acids. V lost 8 bases, J lost 9 bases, and 13 bases lay in between. Germline loops: CDR1 MNHNY, CDR2 SVGAGI (reference sequence). For the CDR3, the DNA is TGTGCCAGCGGCGGAGGGGTCCGGGAGCTGTTTTTT. Translated: CASGGGVRELFF.

The gene calls are TRBV6-1 and TRBJ1-1, with a possible D match to TRBD1 (6 bases). This CDR3 is 13 amino acids long. Between the trimmed V and J ends, which lost 6 bases and 7 bases, there was a span of 15 bases. Germline V gives CDR1 MNHNS, CDR2 SASEGT. The CDR3 DNA is TGTGCCAGCAGCCTCCAGGGGCAGGGTGAAGCTTTCTTT. It specifies CASSLQGQGEAFF.

The chain employs TRBV10-1 and TRBJ2-1, with a tentative D call TRBD2 (5 bases). Germline V lookup: CDR1 WNHNN, CDR2 SYGVQD (reference sequence). The CDR3 covers 15 residues. V gave up 0 bases and J gave up 6 bases, with 12 bases separating them. This chain's CDR3 is CASSESRAYFNEQFF. The CDR3 bases are TGCGCCAGCAGTGAGTCGCGGGCCTACTTCAATGAGCAGTTCTTC.